This TCR beta chain stems from a study of blood T cells in healthy people across ages. Study-wide points: Leaving the PBMCs unsorted stopped any conclusive comparison of naive versus antigen-experienced cells. The study lacked donor CMV status, which possibly confounded expanded clonotype changes.

Trimming cost V 4 bases and J 2 bases, with 17 bases left between them. Germline values: CDR1 SGDLS, CDR2 YYNGEE. The CDR3 is 16 residues long. The second PCR ran about 6 to 11 cycles with a sample-barcoded 5' primer and J-beta primers. TCRdb re-derived calls from the 5' RACE reads in MiXCR, one entry per CDR3 protein. This repertoire shows 800,000 to 950,000 distinct CDR3 sequences, roughly 34% found once; its top ten account for roughly 13%. Details on this clonotype: The antigen is undetermined.

The sequence was collected from a man aged 18-30 years in good health. The specimen was blood. V and J are TRBV9 and TRBJ2-3, with a tentative D call TRBD1 (6 bases). DNA of the CDR3: TGTGCCAGCAGCCCAACGGTGGGGGCTATCACAGATACGCAGTATTTT. This encodes CASSPTVGAITDTQYF.